This entry lists 24 T cell receptor beta chains sequenced from one sample in a study of breast tumors, draining lymph nodes, adjacent tissues. Breast cancer patients provided tissue from their axillary draining lymph nodes. One entry per CDR3 protein, called by TCRdb with MiXCR from the multiplex PCR reads. This table holds about 180,000 distinct CDR3 sequences, 25% to 40% found once. The source material was axillary lymph node tissue. These receptors were obtained from a female donor with breast cancer. Some clones in this sample may be carry-over from other donors' samples.

The chain couples TRBV29-1 to TRBJ1-4, with unresolved D. Deletions cut 7 bases from V and 1 base from J, with 16 bases between. Germline-derived CDR1 and CDR2 are SQVTM and ANQGSEA. The CDR3 has 15 residues. The CDR3 DNA reads TGCAGCGGTGCTCCGGAGGGAGGAACTAATGAAAAACTGTTTTTT. It translates to CSGAPEGGTNEKLFF.

This clonotype was recorded at least ten times. This sequence joins TRBV11-3 and TRBJ2-1, with a tentative D call TRBD2 (6 bases). Germline V gives CDR1 SGHNT, CDR2 YENEEA. The CDR3 spans 15 residues. V was shortened by 3 bases and J by 6 bases, with 15 bases between the two germline ends. CDR3 region: CASSFRTNGSNEQFF. The CDR3 nucleotides are TGTGCCAGCAGCTTCCGGACTAACGGGAGCAATGAGCAGTTCTTC.

This clonotype was seen many times. The chain couples TRBV6-1 to TRBJ1-5; no firm D call. This CDR3 region has 14 residues. Germline values: CDR1 MNHNS, CDR2 SASEGT. V lost 2 bases and J 1 base, leaving 6 bases between the germline ends. Here the CDR3 DNA reads TGTGCCAGCAGTGAACGGAGGAGCAATCAGCCCCAGCATTTT. It translates to CASSERRSNQPQHF.

This clonotype was seen repeatedly, ten times or more. The chain combines TRBV6-5 with TRBJ1-4; D unclear. Germline V gene data show CDR1 as MNHEY and CDR2 as SVGAGI. The V end lost 2 bases, the J end lost 8 bases, and 12 bases lay between the germline ends. There are 14 residues in the CDR3. CDR3 protein: CASSYGLQREKLFF. The CDR3 DNA follows: TGTGCCAGCAGTTACGGACTTCAACGGGAAAAACTGTTTTTT.

This clonotype was counted many times. V usage is TRBV9 and J usage is TRBJ2-3, with TRBD2 as a possible D gene (6 bases). Germline CDR1 SGDLS, CDR2 YYNGEE. Trimming stripped 4 bases from V and 5 bases from J, with 17 bases between. The CDR3 runs to 15 residues. The DNA of the CDR3 is TGTGCCAGCAGCTCCAGCCCGGGAGTGGTAGATACGCAGTATTTT. Its protein product is CASSSSPGVVDTQYF.

This clonotype was seen at least ten times. The V call is TRBV12-3 or TRBV12-4, the J call TRBJ2-3, with a weak D call TRBD2 (6 bases). The CDR3 extends over 15 amino acids. Trimming removed 5 bases at V and 3 bases at J, with 15 bases between. Here the CDR3 reads CASSEGRSGTDTQYF. CDR3 in DNA: TGTGCCAGCAGTGAGGGGAGGTCAGGGACAGATACGCAGTATTTT.

This chain connects TRBV12-3 or TRBV12-4 to TRBJ1-1, with 10 bases lining up with TRBD1. J lost 3 bases, V lost 5 bases, and 6 bases had no gene match. The CDR3 has 15 residues. The CDR3 region is CASSPQGTGDTEAFF. The CDR3 nucleotides read TGTGCCAGCAGTCCTCAAGGGACAGGGGACACTGAAGCTTTCTTT.

Note on this clonotype: Being one base from a much bigger clone, this may be a read error. The rearrangement joins TRBV6-5 to TRBJ2-7; possible D gene TRBD2, 6 bases. The CDR3 sequence is 12 residues long. The V gene's germline CDR1 is MNHEY and CDR2 SVGAGI. Here the CDR3 reads CATQGDSHEQYF. CDR3 sequence (DNA): TGTGCCACTCAAGGGGACTCCCACGAGCAGTACTTC.

This clonotype occurred many times. The rearrangement uses TRBV5-1 and TRBJ2-5; D is unclear. This CDR3 has 15 residues. The V end was cut by 2 bases, the J end by 4 bases, with 15 bases between. Germline V gene sequence: CDR1 SGHRS, CDR2 YFSETQ. CDR3 residues: CASSFAPPGPETQYF. The CDR3 region has the DNA TGCGCCAGCAGCTTCGCGCCTCCGGGTCCAGAGACCCAGTACTTC.

This clonotype has at least ten counts. The chain has TRBV20-1 and TRBJ1-5; the D gene is possibly TRBD1 (5 bases). V was clipped by 6 bases and J by 3 bases, with 15 bases between them. This CDR3 has 14 residues. Per the germline V gene, CDR1 is DFQATT and CDR2 is SNEGSKA (reference sequence). CDR3 sequence reads: CSATSGAYNQPQHF. The CDR3 DNA follows: TGCAGTGCGACTTCCGGGGCGTACAATCAGCCCCAGCATTTT.

This clonotype was counted ten times or more. This rearrangement joins TRBV27 to TRBJ2-7; perhaps D is TRBD1 or TRBD2 (6 bases each). Germline V gives CDR1 MNHEY, CDR2 SMNVEV (reference sequence). With 6 bases removed from V and 4 bases from J, the gap between germline ends came to 16 bases. The CDR3 consists of 14 residues. DNA for the CDR3: TGTGCCAGCAGCTTACGGGGGCGAAGGTACGAGCAGTACTTC. Translated, it gives CASSLRGRRYEQYF.

This clonotype was seen only a few times. The chain combines TRBV28 with TRBJ2-1, with a tentative D call TRBD1 (6 bases). Trimming left V 6 bases short and J 8 bases short, with 14 bases between. CDR1 and CDR2 from the germline V gene are MDHEN and SYDVKM. The CDR3 extends over 13 amino acids. CDR3 amino acids: CASSVIQGHEQFF. CDR3 bases: TGTGCCAGCAGCGTAATACAGGGCCATGAGCAGTTCTTC.

This clonotype was seen many times. This chain links TRBV11-2 with TRBJ2-3; D gene unclear. CDR1 is SGHAT and CDR2 is FQNNGV in the germline V gene. V dropped 4 bases and J dropped 6 bases, with 11 bases sitting between them. CDR3 length: 13 amino acids. CDR3 sequence: CASSSGRWDTQYF. The CDR3 nucleotides are TGTGCCAGCAGCTCCGGACGGTGGGATACGCAGTATTTT.

The J gene is TRBJ2-7, the V gene TRBV6-2 or TRBV6-3; no clear D gene. V gave up 5 bases and J gave up 7 bases, with 9 bases separating them. Germline lookup yields CDR1 MNHEY and CDR2 SVGEGT. CDR3 length equals 11 residues. DNA for the CDR3: TGTGCCAGCAGTCCCTCTCGGGAGCAGTACTTC. Protein product: CASSPSREQYF.

V is TRBV28 and J is TRBJ1-5; tentative D call: TRBD1 (5 bases). V lost 6 bases and J 5 bases, leaving 14 bases between the germline ends. This CDR3 is 14 amino acids long. Germline-derived CDR1 and CDR2 are MDHEN and SYDVKM. CDR3 residues: CASRLGGRDQPQHF. CDR3 nucleotide sequence: TGTGCCAGCAGGCTCGGGGGGAGGGATCAGCCCCAGCATTTT.

This clonotype was observed at least ten times. The rearrangement links TRBV12-3 or TRBV12-4 to TRBJ1-5; D is perhaps TRBD1 (6 bases). This CDR3 comprises 12 residues. The V end lost 7 bases, the J end lost 4 bases, and 8 bases lay between the germline ends. Written as DNA, the CDR3 is TGTGCCAGCACCAGGGGAAATCAGCCCCAGCATTTT. Translated, it gives CASTRGNQPQHF.

This clonotype has just one count. It is unclear where the CDR3 begins or ends on the DNA, so no DNA is shown, and the CDR3 is as TCRdb lists it. The chain recombines TRBV7-3 with TRBJ2-1; no check of the table's D call, TRBD1, against the DNA was made. Germline V gives CDR1 SGHTA, CDR2 FQGTGA. The CDR3 length is 22 residues, termini included. The CDR3 sequence is CASSFYICSARDRQGATNEQFF.

This clonotype was counted ten times or more. A much larger clone differs by one base, so this may be a read error. V is TRBV10-3 and J is TRBJ1-6, with 7 bases that match TRBD1. There are 13 residues in the CDR3. After removal of 7 bases from V and 5 bases from J, the junction contained 2 bases not matched to a gene. The germline gives CDR1 ENHRY, CDR2 SYGVKD. The CDR3 spells CAITGQDNSPLHF. CDR3 in DNA: TGTGCCATCACCGGACAGGATAATTCACCCCTCCACTTT.

As regards this clonotype: The germline gene is not matched at one end of the junction; a read error may be the cause. V is TRBV6-5 and J is TRBJ2-3; D uncertain. The CDR3 totals 15 residues. The germline V gene has CDR1 MNHEY and CDR2 SVGAGI. The CDR3 spells CASSHYPIPTNTQYF. CDR3 in DNA: TGTGCCAGCAGTCACTACCCGATACCCACAAATACGCAGTATTTT.

This clonotype occurred many times. The chain combines TRBV5-5 with TRBJ2-3; weak D call: TRBD2 (5 bases). The CDR3 consists of 12 residues. The V and J ends lost 4 bases and 4 bases respectively, with 7 bases between them. Looked up from germline, CDR1 is SGHKS and CDR2 is YYEKEE (reference sequence). CDR3 sequence: CASSRTSDTQYF. The CDR3 DNA reads TGTGCCAGCAGCCGGACTTCAGATACGCAGTATTTT.

This clonotype was seen a single time. The missing conserved phenylalanine or tryptophan at the end of this CDR3 makes a read error likely. CDR3: CASSPRQGQLREAQYS. The CDR3 coding sequence is TGTGCCAGTAGCCCAAGGCAGGGGCAGTTAAGAGAGGCCCAGTACTCC. The chain couples TRBV19 to TRBJ2-5, with D perhaps matching TRBD1 (6 bases). The CDR3 sequence is 16 residues long. CDR1 is LNHDA, CDR2 SQIVND, per germline (reference sequence).

This clonotype was picked up many times. The chain combines TRBV29-1 with TRBJ2-3; unclear D gene. The CDR3 is 12 amino acids. Trimming took off 1 base at V and 2 bases at J, with 4 bases between the two ends. Germline assignment: CDR1 SQVTM and CDR2 ANQGSEA. This CDR3 is CSVEGFTDTQYF. The CDR3 coding sequence is TGCAGCGTTGAAGGTTTCACAGATACGCAGTATTTT.

The CDR3 DNA reads TGTGCCAGCAGTTCCCGGGGGACCCAGTACTTC. Protein sequence: CASSSRGTQYF. J is TRBJ2-5 and V is TRBV11-2, with D perhaps matching TRBD2 (5 bases). Germline V lookup: CDR1 SGHAT, CDR2 FQNNGV. Between the trimmed V and J ends, which lost 6 bases and 7 bases, there was a span of 9 bases. The CDR3 is 11 amino acids.

This clonotype was counted ten times or more. The chain is built from TRBV5-6 and TRBJ2-7; D is uncertain. This CDR3 is built from 14 residues. CDR1 is SGHDT, CDR2 YYEEEE, per germline. Trimming took 0 bases from V and 2 from J, leaving 9 bases between them. The CDR3 region is CASSLEGTAYEQYF. CDR3 DNA: TGTGCCAGCAGCTTGGAGGGAACGGCCTACGAGCAGTACTTC.